This T cell receptor (beta chain) was recorded in a study of blood T cell repertoires in COVID-19. Across the whole study: Acute and convalescent COVID-19 samples came from the United States, Italy and Spain.

Assay used: immunoSEQ multiplex PCR; TCRdb lists only in-frame clones, some missing. The table shows roughly 300,000 clones, with 65% to 90% occurring only once. CDR1 MNHNY and CDR2 SVGAGI come from the germline V gene (reference sequence). Trimming shortened V by 2 bases and J by 4 bases, and 11 bases separated the two germline ends. The CDR3 sequence is 14 residues long. This rearrangement joins TRBV6-6 to TRBJ2-5, with D possibly matching TRBD2 (6 bases). This TCR derives from a human donor in a cohort sampled during active COVID-19. The sample was peripheral blood. The chain's CDR3 is CASSYLGRRETQYF. The DNA of the CDR3 is TGTGCCAGCAGTTACCTCGGGAGAAGAGAGACCCAGTACTTC.